This T cell receptor beta chain was identified during a study of blood T cell repertoires in COVID-19. Background on the study: Acute-phase and convalescent COVID-19 samples originated in the United States, Italy and Spain.

Profiled with immunoSEQ multiplex PCR; TCRdb holds only in-frame clones, not every one. The sample lists hundreds of thousands of clones, approximately 92% occurring once. Cohort 3 recovered donors had two negative PCRs, clearance, or symptom resolution. The CDR3 has 16 residues. In germline, CDR1 is MDHEN, CDR2 SYDVKM. The ends were cut back, 5 bases at V and 3 bases at J, with 17 bases in the middle. The chain links TRBV28 to TRBJ1-5; tentative D call: TRBD1 (6 bases). The sample taken for sequencing was PBMCs or T cells enriched from blood (not recorded which). The TCR was taken from a man aged 25 to 40 who had recovered from COVID-19. The DNA of the CDR3 is TGTGCCAGCAGTCCGACCACAGGGTTTGTCAATCAGCCCCAGCATTTT. Its protein product is CASSPTTGFVNQPQHF.